The 5 T cell receptor beta chains reported below all come from one sample, sequenced in a study of CD4 and CD8 cells across lung adenocarcinoma regions. Via MiXCR, TCRdb re-called the PCR reads, giving one row per CDR3 protein. The data hold some 16,000 distinct CDR3 sequences, with roughly 50% observed a single time. What was sequenced was CD8+ T cells from the center of a lung tumor. The receptors stem from a female donor with lung adenocarcinoma. The CD4 and CD8 labels of this study may be unreliable.

This clonotype appeared a few times. V is TRBV20-1 and J is TRBJ1-2, with 7 bases identical to TRBD1. The V gene end was trimmed by 3 bases and the J gene end by 5 bases; junction bases not matched to a gene: 9. Germline V lookup: CDR1 DFQATT, CDR2 SNEGSKA (reference sequence). The CDR3 has 14 residues. The chain's CDR3 is CSASRDRLGYGYTF. The CDR3 region has the DNA TGCAGTGCTAGTCGGGACAGATTAGGGTATGGCTACACCTTC.

Regarding this clonotype: The junction does not match germline at one end; this may be a read error. J is TRBJ2-3 and V is TRBV27; either TRBD1 or TRBD2 may fit D (6 bases each). CDR3 size: 14 residues. Looked up from germline, CDR1 is MNHEY and CDR2 is SMNVEV (reference sequence). Here the CDR3 DNA reads TGTGCGGGCAACGGGGGCCGGGGCCAAGAGACGCAGTATTTC. Protein sequence: CAGNGGRGQETQYF.

This chain joins TRBV20-1 and TRBJ2-1, with D uncertain. The CDR3 runs 12 residues. The germline V gene encodes CDR1 DFQATT and CDR2 SNEGSKA (reference sequence). The V end was cut by 6 bases, the J end by 2 bases, with 8 bases between. The DNA of the CDR3 is TGCAGTGCCTACTTAGCCTACAATGAGCAGTTCTTC. Its translation: CSAYLAYNEQFF.

Regarding this clonotype: An end of the junction does not agree with germline; a read error may underlie this. The genes are TRBV10-3 and TRBJ2-3, with D perhaps TRBD2 (7 bases). CDR1 is ENHRY, CDR2 SYGVKD, per germline. There are 14 residues in the CDR3. CDR3 protein: CAAQGGGAQDTQYF. CDR3 nucleotides: TGTGCGGCCCAAGGGGGGGGAGCCCAAGATACCCAGTATTTT.

The table lists this clonotype with a few counts. The rearrangement uses TRBV12-3 or TRBV12-4 and TRBJ2-2, with D possibly being TRBD2 (5 bases). The V and J ends lost 6 bases and 7 bases respectively, with 12 bases between them. The CDR3 consists of 13 residues. CDR3 region: CASRPAGIGELFF. The CDR3 DNA is TGTGCCAGCAGACCCGCCGGGATCGGGGAGCTGTTTTTT.